This TCR beta chain came from a study of T cell repertoires in cytomegalovirus infection. Study as a whole: CMV epitopes in the study were HLA-C-restricted (recently identified) and HLA-B-restricted (well studied). Indications of both CMV infection and matching HLA type were provided by public TCR beta signatures.

Regarding this clonotype: Antigen: not known.

Germline V lookup: CDR1 DFQATT, CDR2 SNEGSKA (reference sequence). The CDR3 runs to 13 residues. Between the trimmed V and J ends, which lost 3 bases and 0 bases, there was a span of 9 bases. One entry per CDR3 protein, called by TCRdb with MiXCR from the reads. Altogether hundreds of thousands of distinct CDR3 sequences are present, 33% being singletons, with the ten largest covering about 18%. The study, taken as a whole, reports: Cumulated frequencies of public TCR beta families served to identify carriers of CMV plus the relevant HLA. Dominating the ex vivo response were TCR beta clonotypes that were CMV-specific and HLA-C-restricted.

The sequences come from cultured PBMCs, collected from culture after CMV antigen stimulation. The chain combines TRBV20-1 with TRBJ2-7; the D is unclear. The receptor comes from a human donor in good health (CMV status not recorded). Some clones in this sample may be carry-over from other donors' samples. The CDR3 loop is CSARGGSSYEQYF. CDR3 nucleotides: TGCAGTGCTAGGGGCGGCAGCTCCTACGAGCAGTACTTC.